Given below is one T cell receptor (beta chain) in context. Antigen unknown. Germline CDR1 reads SGHAT; CDR2 reads FQNNGV. The germline V and J ends were trimmed by 1 base and 1 base, with 5 bases remaining between them. The CDR3 loop spans 14 amino acids. TCRdb's table, derived via immunoSEQ multiplex PCR, lists solely in-frame clones and lacks some. The sample includes around 42,000 clones, about 65% of them seen just once. The sample is drawn from a study of cytotoxic CD8 clonotypes in ibrutinib-treated CLL. Whole-study results and caveats: Sustained-remission and progressing patients were not sampled at matched times. Once treatment began, public clonotypes, which were uncommon, contracted or stayed stable.

This receptor was obtained from a human donor with chronic lymphocytic leukemia. The sample here was PBMCs, taken after 24 months of ibrutinib treatment. The chain links TRBV11-2 to TRBJ1-3, with no clear D. The CDR3 DNA reads as TGTGCCAGCAGCTTAGGTCAGTCTGGAAACACCATATATTTT. Translation: CASSLGQSGNTIYF.